These 32 T cell receptor beta chains came from one sample sequenced in a study of blood T cell repertoires in COVID-19. Clones were read by immunoSEQ multiplex PCR, and TCRdb kept only the in-frame ones, dropping some. The table records approximately 260,000 clones, around 85% of them present only once. The material sequenced was peripheral blood. Receptor source: an older woman with acute or convalescent COVID-19.

In regard to this clone: Other DNA variants within this sample encode the same CDR3. V usage is TRBV7-8 and J usage is TRBJ2-5; tentative D call: TRBD2 (6 bases). V was trimmed by 5 bases and J by 2 bases, leaving 9 bases between them. Germline CDR1 and CDR2: SGHVS and FQNEAQ. The CDR3 has 13 amino acids. The CDR3 is CASSLGLQETQYF. The CDR3 bases are TGTGCCAGCAGCCTGGGACTTCAAGAGACCCAGTACTTC.

V and J are TRBV6-5 and TRBJ1-1, with 10 bases matching TRBD1. Germline trimming cut 6 bases from V and 5 bases from J; bases unmatched to any gene: 6. The length of the CDR3 is 14 residues. CDR1 is MNHEY, CDR2 SVGAGI, per germline. CDR3 in amino acids: CASRGDRGRTEAFF. The CDR3 nucleotides read TGTGCCAGCAGAGGGGACAGGGGTCGGACTGAAGCTTTCTTT.

The chain uses TRBV5-4 and TRBJ2-1, with D possibly being TRBD2 (5 bases). The CDR3 consists of 13 residues. The germline V and J ends were trimmed by 3 bases and 5 bases, with 9 bases remaining between them. CDR1 is SGHNT and CDR2 is YYREEE in the germline V gene (reference sequence). Here the CDR3 reads CASSSTTNNEQFF. CDR3 nucleotide sequence: TGTGCCAGCAGCTCTACGACTAACAATGAGCAGTTCTTC.

The chain combines TRBV3-1 (or the pseudogene TRBV3-2) with TRBJ2-5; tentatively, D is TRBD1 (5 bases). Germline lookup yields CDR1 LGHDT and CDR2 YNNKEL (reference sequence). V shed 1 base and J shed 5 bases, with 14 bases lying between them. This CDR3 comprises 15 residues. CDR3 sequence reads: CASSQVPGSIETQYF. The CDR3 nucleotides read TGTGCCAGCAGCCAAGTACCAGGGTCTATCGAGACCCAGTACTTC.

The V call is TRBV6-2 or TRBV6-3, the J call TRBJ2-7; no reliable D call. Germline V lookup: CDR1 MNHEY, CDR2 SVGEGT. The CDR3 runs 14 residues. V was pared by 2 bases and J by 1 base, with 9 bases between. CDR3 in DNA: TGTGCCAGCAGTTACCCCTCCAGATCCTACGAGCAGTACTTC. Residues: CASSYPSRSYEQYF.

Concerning this clone itself: This CDR3 is also generated by other DNA sequences in the sample. V usage is TRBV24-1 and J usage is TRBJ2-1, with D unclear. The germline V gene encodes CDR1 KGHDR and CDR2 SFDVKD. The CDR3 is 14 amino acids. With 3 bases removed from V and 6 bases from J, the gap between germline ends came to 11 bases. The CDR3 sequence is CATSDPARGNEQFF. CDR3 nucleotides: TGTGCCACCAGTGATCCCGCCAGAGGCAATGAGCAGTTCTTC.

The V gene is TRBV19, the J gene TRBJ1-6, with D perhaps TRBD1 (6 bases). V lost 5 bases and J 7 bases, leaving 15 bases between the germline ends. From germline, CDR1 is LNHDA and CDR2 SQIVND (reference sequence). The CDR3 is 15 residues long. Here the CDR3 DNA reads TGTGCCAGTAGTGATACGGGGGGGCGAAATTCACCCCTCCACTTT. Its translation is CASSDTGGRNSPLHF.

This clone showed up just a few times. V and J are TRBV19 and TRBJ1-2, with 8 bases that match TRBD1. The CDR3 consists of 17 residues. The V gene's germline CDR1 is LNHDA and CDR2 SQIVND (reference sequence). V lost 3 bases, J lost 1 base, and 10 bases stayed unmatched. CDR3 amino acids: CASSMYGRGPNNYGYTF. CDR3 sequence (DNA): TGTGCCAGTAGTATGTATGGCAGGGGGCCGAATAACTATGGCTACACCTTC.

The chain has TRBV15 and TRBJ2-5; TRBD1 agrees at 7 bases. The CDR3 is 15 residues long. Germline values: CDR1 LNHNV, CDR2 YYDKDF (reference sequence). V shed 5 bases, J shed 7 bases, and the junction held 13 bases outside the gene matches. CDR3 sequence: CATSGQRGPYATQYF. The CDR3 nucleotides read TGTGCCACCAGCGGCCAGAGGGGGCCCTACGCGACCCAGTACTTC.

This rearrangement joins TRBV30 to TRBJ1-2; possible D gene TRBD1, 6 bases. Germline V gene lookup returns CDR1 GTSNPN and CDR2 SVGIG (reference sequence). The length of the CDR3 is 14 residues. With 0 bases removed from V and 8 bases from J, the gap between germline ends came to 16 bases. CDR3 in DNA: TGTGCCTGGAGTGTCCCAGGGGCCAGAGAGGGCTACACCTTC. As protein: CAWSVPGAREGYTF.

As regards this clone: The conserved phenylalanine or tryptophan is not found at the CDR3 terminus, so this likely reflects a read error. It is unclear where the CDR3 begins or ends on the DNA, so no DNA is shown, and the CDR3 is as TCRdb lists it. The chain is built from TRBV5-4 and TRBJ2-7; TRBD1, the D gene given by the table, was not confirmed from the DNA. Ends included, the CDR3 has 9 residues. Germline V gene sequence: CDR1 SGHNT, CDR2 YYREEE (reference sequence). The chain's CDR3 is CANSAGTGP.

This clone was counted once. The V gene is TRBV6-1, the J gene TRBJ1-3, with TRBD1 matching over 7 bases. Germline values: CDR1 MNHNS, CDR2 SASEGT. The CDR3 has 17 residues. The V segment lost 4 bases and the J segment 2 bases; nucleotides outside the gene matches: 11. In DNA, the CDR3 is TGTGCCAGCAGTGCACCACAGGGGAGGCCACCTGGAAACACCATATATTTT. This sequence encodes CASSAPQGRPPGNTIYF.

The V gene is TRBV5-1, the J gene TRBJ1-1; a weak D match, TRBD1 (5 bases). CDR1 SGHRS and CDR2 YFSETQ come from the germline V gene. V was clipped by 2 bases and J by 1 base, with 9 bases between them. The CDR3 extends over 14 amino acids. CDR3 protein: CASSFREENTEAFF. The CDR3 nucleotides are TGCGCCAGCAGCTTCAGGGAGGAGAACACTGAAGCTTTCTTT.

This chain joins TRBV4-1 and TRBJ2-2, with TRBD2 identical over 10 bases. CDR1 is MGHRA, CDR2 YSYEKL, per germline. This CDR3 region has 16 residues. Germline trimming cut 2 bases from V and 3 bases from J; bases unmatched to any gene: 3. In DNA form, the CDR3 reads TGCGCCAGCAGCCAACTAGCGGGGGCGCACACCGGGGAGCTGTTTTTT. It encodes CASSQLAGAHTGELFF.

In nucleotides, the CDR3 is TGTGCCAGCAGCTTACTAGGAGGGCCCGCAAGTGAGACCCAGTACTTC. Its protein is CASSLLGGPASETQYF. The rearrangement uses TRBV11-2 and TRBJ2-5; TRBD2 is a possible D gene (6 bases). V was cut by 2 bases and J by 5 bases, with 18 bases left in between. CDR3 size: 16 residues. Germline CDR1 is SGHAT and CDR2 is FQNNGV.

The rearrangement uses TRBV21-1 and TRBJ1-1; TRBD1 is taken as the D call from the table, unchecked against the DNA. TRBV21-1 is flagged as a pseudogene. This CDR3 has 15 residues. The CDR3 bases are TGTGCCAGCAGCAATACTACAGGGAAGAACACTGAAGCTTTCTTT. The encoded protein is CASSNTTGKNTEAFF.

The chain recombines TRBV30 with TRBJ1-5; D is unresolved. This CDR3 contains 13 residues. Per the germline V gene, CDR1 is GTSNPN and CDR2 is SVGIG (reference sequence). V was clipped by 6 bases and J by 1 base, with 10 bases between them. CDR3: CACGVSSNQPQHF. CDR3 DNA: TGTGCCTGCGGAGTTTCAAGCAATCAGCCCCAGCATTTT.

The chain recombines TRBV3-1 (or the pseudogene TRBV3-2) with TRBJ2-3; a possible D gene is TRBD2 (6 bases). From germline, CDR1 is LGHDT and CDR2 YNNKEL (reference sequence). V was shortened by 3 bases and J by 5 bases, with 9 bases between the two germline ends. This CDR3 region has 13 residues. The CDR3 DNA sequence: TGTGCCAGCAGCCAGGGGGGTCGAGATACGCAGTATTTT. Amino acids: CASSQGGRDTQYF.

The chain carries TRBV5-1 and TRBJ1-6; perhaps TRBD1 as D (6 bases). Germline-derived CDR1 and CDR2 are SGHRS and YFSETQ. The V gene lost 5 bases and the J gene lost 7 bases, with 10 bases spanning the gap. This CDR3 is 13 amino acids long. Written as DNA, the CDR3 is TGCGCCAGCAGAGTTACAGGGAATTCACCCCTCCACTTT. It translates to CASRVTGNSPLHF.

Only one count was recorded for this clone. The V call is TRBV28, the J call TRBJ2-7, with D perhaps TRBD2 (6 bases). This CDR3 spans 15 amino acids. CDR1 is MDHEN, CDR2 SYDVKM, per germline. Trimming removed 7 bases at V and 3 bases at J, with 19 bases between. The CDR3 loop reads CASIPGGTRGYEQYF. CDR3 nucleotides: TGTGCCAGCATCCCTGGGGGGACTCGGGGCTACGAGCAGTACTTC.

The rearrangement links TRBV15 to TRBJ2-3; TRBD2 agrees at 9 bases. Germline CDR1 is LNHNV and CDR2 is YYDKDF (reference sequence). Unmatched junction bases numbered 2, after V lost 7 bases and J lost 0 bases. This CDR3 spans 14 amino acids. CDR3 nucleotide sequence: TGTGCCACCACTAGCGGGGAAAGCACAGATACGCAGTATTTT. Protein sequence: CATTSGESTDTQYF.

The rearrangement uses TRBV5-4 and TRBJ1-2, with 7 bases lining up with TRBD1. From germline, CDR1 is SGHNT and CDR2 YYREEE (reference sequence). V lost 4 bases and J lost 0; bases outside the gene matches: 0. The CDR3 runs to 13 residues. In DNA, the CDR3 is TGTGCCAGCAGCGGGACAGCTAACTATGGCTACACCTTC. Translated: CASSGTANYGYTF. The full variable domain, its missing parts supplied by reference TRBV5-4 and TRBJ1-2, is ETGVTQSPTHLIKTRGQQVTLRCSSQSGHNTVSWYQQALGQGPQFIFQYYREEENGRGNFPPRFSGLQFPNYSSELNVNALELDDSALYLCASSGTANYGYTFGSGTRLTVV.

The chain combines TRBV4-1 with TRBJ1-2; D unclear. The CDR3 has 15 residues. CDR1 is MGHRA and CDR2 is YSYEKL in the germline V gene. The V and J ends lost 4 bases and 0 bases respectively, with 12 bases between them. The CDR3 loop reads CASSPTAATNYGYTF. CDR3 sequence (DNA): TGCGCCAGCAGCCCAACGGCGGCTACTAACTATGGCTACACCTTC.

A single count supports this clone. The chain joins TRBV6-6 to TRBJ2-7; TRBD1 matches at 7 bases. The V gene's germline CDR1 is MNHNY and CDR2 SVGAGI (reference sequence). The CDR3 contains 11 residues. V gave up 5 bases and J gave up 6 bases; unmatched junction bases: 1. CDR3 residues: CASSRQGEQYF. The CDR3, as DNA: TGTGCCAGCAGTCGACAGGGCGAGCAGTACTTC.

This clone was recorded once. The chain employs TRBV5-6 and TRBJ2-7; tentatively, D is TRBD2 (6 bases). This CDR3 contains 14 residues. Germline V CDR1 and CDR2: SGHDT, YYEEEE. V lost 0 bases, J lost 2 bases, and 9 bases lay in between. CDR3 region: CASSLVPGAYEQYF. The CDR3 region has the DNA TGTGCCAGCAGCTTGGTCCCGGGGGCCTACGAGCAGTACTTC.

The rearrangement joins TRBV2 to TRBJ2-1, with 7 bases lining up with TRBD1. CDR1 and CDR2 from the germline V gene are SNHLY and FYNNEI. The CDR3 contains 15 residues. J gave up 6 bases and V 6 bases, and 11 bases lay outside the gene matches. CDR3 nucleotide sequence: TGTGCCAGCAGCGTGACAGGGAAAGGGGGCAATGAGCAGTTCTTC. Its protein product is CASSVTGKGGNEQFF.

V usage is TRBV7-6 and J usage is TRBJ2-3; D might be TRBD1 (6 bases). Germline V gives CDR1 SGHVS, CDR2 FNYEAQ. The CDR3 loop spans 16 amino acids. The V end lost 5 bases, the J end lost 2 bases, and 17 bases lay between the germline ends. The CDR3 protein is CASSALLNRATDTQYF. The CDR3 coding sequence is TGTGCCAGCAGCGCTCTCCTCAACAGGGCCACAGATACGCAGTATTTT.

J is TRBJ1-3 and V is TRBV4-1, with TRBD1 identical over 7 bases. CDR1 and CDR2 from the germline V gene are MGHRA and YSYEKL. V gave up 4 bases and J gave up 5 bases; unmatched junction bases: 14. The CDR3 sequence is 17 residues long. CDR3 nucleotides: TGCGCCAGCAGCCTAGGCAGTCAGAGGGGGCCCCGAAACACCATATATTTT. Protein sequence: CASSLGSQRGPRNTIYF.

V usage is TRBV2 and J usage is TRBJ2-1, with 13 bases aligning to TRBD2. Germline loops: CDR1 SNHLY, CDR2 FYNNEI. V was clipped by 6 bases and J by 7 bases; unmatched bases: 6. This CDR3 is built from 15 residues. For the CDR3, the DNA is TGTGCCAGCAGCCGACTAGCGGGGGGTAGAAATGAGCAGTTCTTC. Translated: CASSRLAGGRNEQFF.

The chain joins TRBV2 to TRBJ1-1; 11 bases agree with TRBD1. The CDR3 is 13 amino acids. V shed 6 bases, J shed 7 bases, and the junction held 4 bases outside the gene matches. Germline-derived CDR1 and CDR2 are SNHLY and FYNNEI. The CDR3 loop reads CASSRDRGSEAFF. The CDR3 nucleotides are TGTGCCAGCAGCCGGGACAGGGGGAGTGAAGCTTTCTTT.

The V gene is TRBV7-9, the J gene TRBJ2-5, with 11 positions matching TRBD2. The germline V gene encodes CDR1 SEHNR and CDR2 FQNEAQ (reference sequence). The CDR3 is 16 residues long. The trim removed 2 bases at V and 3 bases at J, leaving 5 bases unmatched. In nucleotides, the CDR3 is TGTGCCAGCAGCTTAACCGGGACTAGCGGTGAAGAGACCCAGTACTTC. Translating gives CASSLTGTSGEETQYF.

The rearrangement joins TRBV13 to TRBJ2-1; 8 nucleotides align to TRBD2. V lost 0 bases, J lost 10 bases, and 8 bases stayed unmatched. This CDR3 region has 15 residues. From germline, CDR1 is PRHDT and CDR2 FYEKMQ (reference sequence). The CDR3 bases are TGTGCCAGCAGCTTAGGCGTTAGCGGGGAGGCCGAGCAGTTCTTC. It translates to CASSLGVSGEAEQFF.